The clone carrying this T cell receptor beta chain was recorded many times. The data stem from a study of T cells in Graves' hyperthyroidism and ophthalmopathy. Germline CDR1 and CDR2: MGHDK and SYGVNS. This CDR3 is 14 amino acids long. Trimming left V 1 base short and J 8 bases short, with 14 bases between. TCR beta CDR3 regions were amplified from RNA transcripts. The HTBI primer set served for first-round RT-PCR of the TCR CDR3. TCRdb re-called the multiplex PCR reads with MiXCR, one entry per CDR3 protein. The profile covers 700,000 to 950,000 distinct CDR3 sequences, with 35% appearing a single time and less than 40% taken by the ten largest. The study excluded patients with uncontrolled infection, other autoimmune disease, pregnancy or lactation.

V gene TRBV25-1 combines with J gene TRBJ1-1; D not certain. This TCR derives from a woman aged 40 to 55 with Graves' hyperthyroidism. Sample: blood. For the CDR3, the DNA is TGTGCCAGCAGTGAATCGTCCAGGCGGATGGAAGCTTTCTTT. Encoded protein: CASSESSRRMEAFF.